This is a list of T cell receptor beta chains from one sample in a study of blood T cell repertoires in COVID-19. Assay: immunoSEQ multiplex PCR; the TCRdb copy retains only in-frame clones and omits some. The sample includes about 150,000 clones, 80% to 90% of them seen just once. Sequencing was done on a sample of peripheral blood. All receptors come from a man in his sixties with active or convalescent COVID-19. Both conserved end residues are part of each CDR3. The D gene is left open where the match is weak. Clone size is stated in some rows and not others, as once, few, many or a class when expanded.

j_call: TRBJ1-1; clone_size: once; d_call: TRBD1; v_call: TRBV6-4; cdr3_aa: CASKSEGAAEAFF; cdr3_nt: TGTGCGAGCAAGAGTGAGGGGGCCGCTGAAGCTTTCTTT
j_call: TRBJ1-1; clone_size: -; d_call: -; v_call: TRBV6-5; cdr3_aa: CASRPTGDTEAFF; cdr3_nt: TGTGCCAGCAGACCGACAGGAGACACTGAAGCTTTCTTT
j_call: TRBJ2-2; clone_size: few; d_call: TRBD1; v_call: TRBV27; cdr3_aa: CASSYTYRGRGNTGELFF; cdr3_nt: TGTGCCAGCAGTTACACCTACAGGGGGCGGGGGAACACCGGGGAGCTGTTTTTT
j_call: TRBJ2-1; clone_size: -; d_call: TRBD2; v_call: TRBV18; cdr3_aa: CASSLGLAGAYEQFF; cdr3_nt: TGTGCCAGCTCCCTCGGACTAGCGGGAGCTTATGAGCAGTTCTTC
j_call: TRBJ1-1; clone_size: once; d_call: -; v_call: TRBV29-1; cdr3_aa: CSVGDWRDAFF; cdr3_nt: TGCAGCGTGGGGGACTGGAGGGACGCTTTCTTT
j_call: TRBJ2-5; clone_size: -; d_call: TRBD1; v_call: TRBV7-2; cdr3_aa: CASSSAGTAETQYF; cdr3_nt: TGTGCCAGCAGCTCAGCCGGGACAGCCGAGACCCAGTACTTC
j_call: TRBJ2-1; clone_size: -; d_call: TRBD2; v_call: TRBV28; cdr3_aa: CASSPWVAGVRFF; cdr3_nt: TGTGCCAGCAGTCCCTGGGTAGCGGGCGTGCGGTTCTTC
j_call: TRBJ2-7; clone_size: few; d_call: -; v_call: TRBV6-5; cdr3_aa: CASSRPAGPTYEQYF; cdr3_nt: TGTGCCAGCAGTCGCCCGGCAGGGCCTACCTACGAGCAGTACTTC
j_call: TRBJ2-7; clone_size: -; d_call: TRBD2; v_call: TRBV3-1/TRBV3-2; cdr3_aa: CASSLSGLAGPEQYF; cdr3_nt: TGTGCCAGCAGCCTGTCGGGACTAGCGGGACCCGAGCAGTACTTC
j_call: TRBJ2-2; clone_size: -; d_call: -; v_call: TRBV5-1; cdr3_aa: CASSVDSTTGELFF; cdr3_nt: TGCGCCAGCAGCGTCGACAGTACCACCGGGGAGCTGTTTTTT
j_call: TRBJ2-7; clone_size: -; d_call: -; v_call: TRBV6-5; cdr3_aa: CASRIQFSSYEQYF; cdr3_nt: TGTGCCAGCAGGATACAGTTCAGCTCCTACGAGCAGTACTTC
j_call: TRBJ2-1; clone_size: -; d_call: TRBD2; v_call: TRBV7-9; cdr3_aa: CASSPRTSSDSSYNEQFF; cdr3_nt: TGTGCCAGCAGCCCCCGGACTAGCTCCGATAGCTCCTACAATGAGCAGTTCTTC
j_call: TRBJ2-3; clone_size: -; d_call: TRBD1; v_call: TRBV19; cdr3_aa: CASTPRPGTGVWDTQYF; cdr3_nt: TGTGCCAGTACCCCAAGGCCCGGGACAGGGGTTTGGGATACGCAGTATTTT
j_call: TRBJ1-3; clone_size: once; d_call: -; v_call: TRBV28; cdr3_aa: CASRPGVWRGNTIYF; cdr3_nt: TGTGCCAGCAGACCAGGGGTCTGGCGGGGAAACACCATATATTTT
j_call: TRBJ1-1; clone_size: -; d_call: -; v_call: TRBV9; cdr3_aa: CASSVGAGNTEAFF; cdr3_nt: TGTGCCAGCAGCGTAGGCGCCGGGAACACTGAAGCTTTCTTT
j_call: TRBJ1-2; clone_size: -; d_call: TRBD1; v_call: TRBV5-1; cdr3_aa: CASSAAKTGGGGYTF; cdr3_nt: TGCGCCAGCAGCGCCGCAAAGACAGGGGGCGGTGGCTACACCTTC
j_call: TRBJ2-3; clone_size: -; d_call: -; v_call: TRBV19; cdr3_aa: CASSIRTDLTDTQYF; cdr3_nt: TGTGCCAGTAGTATCAGGACAGATCTCACAGATACGCAGTATTTT
j_call: TRBJ1-5; clone_size: -; d_call: -; v_call: TRBV18; cdr3_aa: CASSPNNRNQPQHF; cdr3_nt: TGTGCCAGCTCACCAAACAACCGCAATCAGCCCCAGCATTTT
j_call: TRBJ2-3; clone_size: -; d_call: TRBD1; v_call: TRBV10-3; cdr3_aa: CAISEQGADTQYF; cdr3_nt: TGTGCCATCAGTGAACAGGGGGCAGATACGCAGTATTTT
j_call: TRBJ1-3; clone_size: -; d_call: -; v_call: TRBV28; cdr3_aa: CASSPGGKSGNTIYF; cdr3_nt: TGTGCCAGCAGTCCCGGGGGGAAATCTGGAAACACCATATATTTT
j_call: TRBJ1-5; clone_size: once; d_call: -; v_call: TRBV19; cdr3_aa: CASSRRAANQPQHF; cdr3_nt: TGTGCCAGTAGTAGGAGGGCAGCCAATCAGCCCCAGCATTTT
j_call: TRBJ1-1; clone_size: -; d_call: -; v_call: TRBV11-2; cdr3_aa: CASSPPGHKNTEAFF; cdr3_nt: TGTGCCAGCAGCCCTCCGGGACACAAGAACACTGAAGCTTTCTTT
j_call: TRBJ2-1; clone_size: once; d_call: -; v_call: TRBV7-8; cdr3_aa: CASSLFRENSYNEQFF; cdr3_nt: TGTGCCAGCAGCTTATTCCGGGAGAACTCCTACAATGAGCAGTTCTTC
j_call: TRBJ1-2; clone_size: -; d_call: TRBD1; v_call: TRBV6-5; cdr3_aa: CATSPDRDSGGYTF; cdr3_nt: TGTGCCACTTCTCCGGACAGGGATTCAGGCGGCTACACCTTC
j_call: TRBJ1-5; clone_size: once; d_call: -; v_call: TRBV4-1; cdr3_aa: CASSQEWQGGQPQHF; cdr3_nt: TGCGCCAGCAGCCAAGAGTGGCAGGGCGGCCAGCCCCAGCATTTT
j_call: TRBJ2-7; clone_size: -; d_call: -; v_call: TRBV19; cdr3_aa: CASSISEFGYEQYF; cdr3_nt: TGTGCCAGTAGTATTTCGGAGTTTGGCTACGAGCAGTACTTC
j_call: TRBJ2-7; clone_size: -; d_call: TRBD2; v_call: TRBV5-1; cdr3_aa: CASSIDLAGGPYEQYF; cdr3_nt: TGCGCCAGCAGCATTGATCTAGCGGGAGGGCCCTACGAGCAGTACTTC
j_call: TRBJ1-1; clone_size: -; d_call: TRBD1; v_call: TRBV25-1; cdr3_aa: CASSPFAIGGARNTEAFF; cdr3_nt: TGTGCCAGCAGTCCCTTCGCCATAGGGGGCGCGAGGAACACTGAAGCTTTCTTT
j_call: TRBJ1-6; clone_size: -; d_call: TRBD1; v_call: TRBV29-1; cdr3_aa: CSARQGYNSPLHF; cdr3_nt: TGCAGCGCCCGACAGGGGTATAATTCACCCCTCCACTTT
j_call: TRBJ1-1; clone_size: -; d_call: -; v_call: TRBV18; cdr3_aa: CASSWQENTEAFF; cdr3_nt: TGTGCCAGCTCCTGGCAGGAGAACACTGAAGCTTTCTTT
j_call: TRBJ1-1; clone_size: few; d_call: -; v_call: TRBV9; cdr3_aa: CASSVGANEAFF; cdr3_nt: TGTGCCAGCAGCGTAGGCGCGAATGAAGCTTTCTTT
j_call: TRBJ1-1; clone_size: -; d_call: TRBD1; v_call: TRBV19; cdr3_aa: CASSITGGNTEAFF; cdr3_nt: TGTGCCAGTAGTATTACAGGGGGGAACACTGAAGCTTTCTTT
j_call: TRBJ2-3; clone_size: -; d_call: TRBD2; v_call: TRBV7-9; cdr3_aa: CASSSSGRAADTQYF; cdr3_nt: TGTGCCAGCAGCTCTAGCGGGAGGGCGGCAGATACGCAGTATTTT
j_call: TRBJ2-7; clone_size: -; d_call: -; v_call: TRBV27; cdr3_aa: CASIRQAGDEQYF; cdr3_nt: TGTGCCAGCATAAGACAGGCCGGCGACGAGCAGTACTTC
j_call: TRBJ2-2; clone_size: -; d_call: -; v_call: TRBV19; cdr3_aa: CASKMHGQAGELFF; cdr3_nt: TGTGCCAGTAAAATGCATGGGCAGGCCGGGGAGCTGTTTTTT
j_call: TRBJ2-1; clone_size: -; d_call: TRBD1; v_call: TRBV9; cdr3_aa: CASSARQGTNNEQFF; cdr3_nt: TGTGCCAGCAGCGCCAGACAGGGAACGAACAATGAGCAGTTCTTC
j_call: TRBJ2-3; clone_size: few; d_call: TRBD1; v_call: TRBV7-8; cdr3_aa: CASSLEADRRQYF; cdr3_nt: TGTGCCAGCAGCTTAGAGGCGGACAGGCGGCAGTATTTT
j_call: TRBJ2-1; clone_size: -; d_call: TRBD1; v_call: TRBV5-1; cdr3_aa: CASNRDREGNEQFF; cdr3_nt: TGCGCCAGCAACCGGGACAGGGAAGGCAATGAGCAGTTCTTC
j_call: TRBJ2-1; clone_size: -; d_call: TRBD2; v_call: TRBV24-1; cdr3_aa: CATGAGGTYNEQFF; cdr3_nt: TGTGCCACCGGGGCGGGAGGGACATACAATGAGCAGTTCTTC
j_call: TRBJ2-7; clone_size: -; d_call: -; v_call: TRBV7-6; cdr3_aa: CASSGGTVGKYEQYF; cdr3_nt: TGTGCCAGCAGCGGAGGGACAGTGGGGAAATACGAGCAGTACTTC
j_call: TRBJ1-2; clone_size: -; d_call: -; v_call: TRBV7-2; cdr3_aa: CASSSGSTVANYGYTF; cdr3_nt: TGTGCCAGCAGCTCCGGGAGCACGGTGGCTAACTATGGCTACACCTTC
j_call: TRBJ2-3; clone_size: -; d_call: TRBD1; v_call: TRBV10-3; cdr3_aa: CAISARDRGPTDTQYF; cdr3_nt: TGTGCCATCAGTGCTCGGGACAGGGGACCCACAGATACGCAGTATTTT
j_call: TRBJ2-1; clone_size: once; d_call: -; v_call: TRBV5-1; cdr3_aa: CASSSDSYNEQFF; cdr3_nt: TGCGCCAGCAGCAGCGACTCATACAATGAGCAGTTCTTC